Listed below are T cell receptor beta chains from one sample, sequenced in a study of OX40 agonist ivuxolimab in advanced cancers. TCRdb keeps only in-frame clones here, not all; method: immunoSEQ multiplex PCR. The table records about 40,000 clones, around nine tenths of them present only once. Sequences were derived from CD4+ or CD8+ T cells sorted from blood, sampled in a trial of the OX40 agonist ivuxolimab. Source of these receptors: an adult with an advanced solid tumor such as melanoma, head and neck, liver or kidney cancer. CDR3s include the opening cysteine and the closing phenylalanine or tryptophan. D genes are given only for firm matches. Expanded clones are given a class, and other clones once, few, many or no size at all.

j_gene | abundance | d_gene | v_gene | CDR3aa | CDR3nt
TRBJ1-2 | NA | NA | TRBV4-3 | CASSQAGSKYGYTF | TGCGCCAGCAGCCAAGCTGGCAGTAAGTATGGCTACACCTTC
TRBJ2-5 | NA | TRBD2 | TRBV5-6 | CASSATSSGETQYF | TGTGCCAGCAGCGCGACTAGCTCTGGGGAGACCCAGTACTTC
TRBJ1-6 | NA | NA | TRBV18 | CASSYQDRDSPLHF | TGTGCCAGCTCGTACCAGGACAGAGACTCACCCCTCCACTTT
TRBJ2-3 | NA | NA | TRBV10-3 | CAISESFGGRYSTDTQYF | TGTGCCATCAGTGAGTCCTTCGGGGGACGATATAGCACAGATACGCAGTATTTT
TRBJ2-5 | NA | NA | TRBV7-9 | CASSPSGLAMTETQYF | TGTGCCAGCAGCCCCTCCGGATTGGCCATGACGGAGACCCAGTACTTC
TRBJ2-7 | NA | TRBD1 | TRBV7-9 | CASSARGQNYEQYF | TGTGCCAGCAGCGCCAGGGGACAGAATTACGAGCAGTACTTC
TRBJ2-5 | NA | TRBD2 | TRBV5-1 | CASSLAVGGETQYF | TGCGCCAGCAGCTTGGCCGTCGGGGGGGAGACCCAGTACTTC
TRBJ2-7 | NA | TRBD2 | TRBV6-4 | CASSDSSGGEQYF | TGTGCCAGCAGTGACTCGAGCGGGGGCGAGCAGTACTTC
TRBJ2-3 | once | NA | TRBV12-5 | CASGLTQRDTQYF | TGTGCTAGTGGTTTGACCCAGCGAGATACGCAGTATTTT
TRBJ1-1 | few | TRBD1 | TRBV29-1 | CSGNRGPHEAFF | TGCAGCGGGAACAGGGGACCGCATGAAGCTTTCTTT
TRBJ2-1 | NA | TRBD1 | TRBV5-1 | CATSDRGAYNEQFF | TGCGCCACCTCCGACAGGGGGGCCTACAATGAGCAGTTCTTC
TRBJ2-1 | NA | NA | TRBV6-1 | CASRASGGAGEQFF | TGTGCCAGCAGAGCTAGTGGGGGGGCCGGTGAGCAGTTCTTC
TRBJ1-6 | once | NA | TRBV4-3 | CASSLQGSSYNSPLHF | TGCGCCAGCAGCCTCCAGGGAAGCTCCTATAATTCACCCCTCCACTTT
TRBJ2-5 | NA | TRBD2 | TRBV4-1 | CASSQESKLVGGFETQYF | TGCGCCAGCAGCCAAGAGTCTAAACTAGTGGGGGGGTTTGAGACCCAGTACTTC
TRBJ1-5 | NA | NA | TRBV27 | CASRGGTWGNQPQHF | TGTGCCAGCAGAGGCGGGACGTGGGGCAATCAGCCCCAGCATTTT
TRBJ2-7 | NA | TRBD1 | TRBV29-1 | CSVEMRDRGYYEQYF | TGCAGCGTTGAAATGAGGGACAGGGGGTACTACGAGCAGTACTTC
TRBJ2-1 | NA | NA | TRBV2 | CASQWRNEQFF | TGTGCCAGCCAGTGGCGGAATGAGCAGTTCTTC
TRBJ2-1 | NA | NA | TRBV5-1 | CASSFEVGGRHSDEQFF | TGCGCCAGCAGCTTTGAAGTGGGGGGCAGACACAGCGATGAGCAGTTCTTC
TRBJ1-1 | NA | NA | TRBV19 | CASSALGGGTEAFF | TGTGCCAGTAGTGCCCTGGGGGGTGGCACTGAAGCTTTCTTT
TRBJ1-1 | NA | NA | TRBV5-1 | CASSLAFVPGLLDTEAFF | TGCGCCAGCAGCTTGGCCTTTGTCCCAGGGCTTTTGGACACTGAAGCTTTCTTT
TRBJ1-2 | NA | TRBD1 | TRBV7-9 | CASSSRQGSLTNYGYTF | TGTGCCAGCAGCTCCCGACAGGGATCCCTAACTAACTATGGCTACACCTTC
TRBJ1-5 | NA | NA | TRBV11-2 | CASSAVGSNQPQHF | TGTGCCAGCAGCGCCGTGGGTAGCAATCAGCCCCAGCATTTT
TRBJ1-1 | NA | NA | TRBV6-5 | CASSWIKNTEAFF | TGTGCCAGCAGTTGGATAAAGAACACTGAAGCTTTCTTT
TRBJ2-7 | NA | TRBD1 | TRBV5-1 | CASSSRDRYEQYF | TGCGCCAGCAGCTCCCGGGACAGGTACGAGCAGTACTTC
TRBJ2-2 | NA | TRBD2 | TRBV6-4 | CASSLHPTREGRGAVF | TGTGCCAGCAGTCTACACCCAACCCGGGAGGGCCGGGGAGCTGTTTTT
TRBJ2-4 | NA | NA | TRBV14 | CASSQFASVGIQYF | TGTGCCAGCAGCCAATTTGCTAGCGTGGGCATTCAGTACTTC
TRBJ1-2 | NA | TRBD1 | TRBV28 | CASSPPGDSLYGYTF | TGTGCCAGCAGCCCCCCCGGGGACAGCCTCTATGGCTACACCTTC
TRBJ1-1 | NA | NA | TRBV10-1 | CASSGPGQDRPNTEAFF | TGCGCCAGCAGTGGTCCAGGCCAGGATAGGCCGAACACTGAAGCTTTCTTT
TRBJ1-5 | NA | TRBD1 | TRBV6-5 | CASSSAGTGDLPQHF | TGTGCCAGCAGTTCCGCCGGGACAGGTGATTTGCCCCAGCATTTT
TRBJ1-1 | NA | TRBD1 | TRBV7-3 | CASSPNTGAFTEAFF | TGTGCCAGCAGTCCGAACACAGGGGCCTTCACTGAAGCTTTCTTT
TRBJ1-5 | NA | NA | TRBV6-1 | CASSSSGNQPQHF | TGTGCCAGCAGTTCCTCGGGCAATCAGCCCCAGCATTTT
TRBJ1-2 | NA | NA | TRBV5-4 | CASSLRSGSGTF | TGTGCCAGCAGCTTGCGCTCAGGGAGCGGCACCTTC
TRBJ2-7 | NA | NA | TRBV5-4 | CASSLEADLEQYF | TGTGCCAGCAGCTTGGAGGCGGACTTGGAGCAGTACTTC
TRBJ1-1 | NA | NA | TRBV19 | CASSINAPGDLAFF | TGTGCCAGTAGTATTAATGCCCCAGGGGACCTCGCTTTCTTT
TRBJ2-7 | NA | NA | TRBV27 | CASCTGANSYEQYF | TGTGCCTCCTGCACGGGGGCAAATTCCTACGAGCAGTACTTC
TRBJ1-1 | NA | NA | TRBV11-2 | CASSLDQGNTEAFF | TGTGCCAGCAGCTTAGATCAGGGGAACACTGAAGCTTTCTTT
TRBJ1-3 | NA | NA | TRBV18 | CASSRTLDSSGNTIYF | TGTGCCAGCTCACGGACCTTAGATAGCAGCGGAAACACCATATATTTT
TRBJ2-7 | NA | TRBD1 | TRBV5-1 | CASTLRLGQGLGIVPYEQYF | TGCGCCAGCACGTTGCGCTTGGGACAGGGGTTGGGAATAGTCCCCTACGAGCAGTACTTC
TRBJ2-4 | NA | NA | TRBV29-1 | CSVEIWYKNIQYF | TGCAGCGTTGAGATTTGGTACAAAAACATTCAGTACTTC
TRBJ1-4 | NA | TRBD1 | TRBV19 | CASADRGLLGVNEKLFF | TGTGCCAGCGCAGACAGGGGCCTCCTAGGCGTAAATGAAAAACTGTTTTTT
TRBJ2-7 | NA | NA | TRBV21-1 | CASIPGPPGAVKSYEQYF | TGTGCCAGCATCCCTGGCCCGCCGGGGGCCGTTAAGTCCTACGAGCAGTACTTC
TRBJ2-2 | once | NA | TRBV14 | CASSQAIGTGELFF | TGTGCCAGCAGCCAAGCGATAGGTACCGGGGAGCTGTTTTTT
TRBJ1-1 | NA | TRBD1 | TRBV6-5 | CASSRRGQAFF | TGTGCCAGCTCGAGGAGGGGGCAAGCTTTCTTT
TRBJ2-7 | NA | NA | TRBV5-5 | CASSLVLTITYEQYF | TGTGCCAGCAGCTTGGTCCTGACTATCACCTACGAGCAGTACTTC
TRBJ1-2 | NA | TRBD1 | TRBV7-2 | CASSFNPDRAYGYTF | TGTGCCAGCAGCTTCAACCCGGACAGGGCCTATGGCTACACCTTC
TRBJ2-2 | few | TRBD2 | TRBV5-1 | CASSLIGTSGYTGELFF | TGCGCCAGCAGCTTGATTGGGACTAGTGGATACACCGGGGAGCTGTTTTTT
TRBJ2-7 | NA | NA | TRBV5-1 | CASSSLNGYEQYF | TGCGCCAGCAGCTCCTTGAATGGCTACGAGCAGTACTTC
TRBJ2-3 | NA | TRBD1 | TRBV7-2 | CASTLQGAGGDTQYF | TGTGCCAGCACCCTACAGGGGGCTGGGGGAGATACGCAGTATTTT
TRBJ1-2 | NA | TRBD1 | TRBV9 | CASSARTGPRGYTF | TGTGCCAGCAGCGCCCGGACAGGTCCTCGTGGCTACACCTTC
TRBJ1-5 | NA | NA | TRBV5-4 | CASSPDSDQPQHF | TGTGCCAGCAGCCCGGACAGTGATCAGCCCCAGCATTTT
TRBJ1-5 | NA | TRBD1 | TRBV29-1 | CSVAYGTVDQPQHF | TGCAGCGTTGCCTACGGGACAGTGGACCAGCCCCAGCATTTT
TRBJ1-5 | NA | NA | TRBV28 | CASSLGGAEGFNQPQHF | TGTGCCAGCAGTTTAGGGGGGGCCGAGGGATTCAATCAGCCCCAGCATTTT
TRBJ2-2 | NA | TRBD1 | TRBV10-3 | CAISESNRGNTGELFF | TGTGCCATCAGTGAGTCGAACAGGGGTAACACCGGGGAGCTGTTTTTT